The 18 T cell receptor beta chains reported below all come from one sample, sequenced in a study of PD-1 blockade in classical Hodgkin lymphoma. This table comes from immunoSEQ multiplex PCR, and its TCRdb copy is limited to in-frame clones, with some not included. Of 15,000 to 17,000 clones detected, 65% to 85% appear once; the ten largest clones hold roughly 34%. Following autologous stem cell transplantation, relapse occurred in every patient, and exposure to brentuximab vedotin varied. This specimen consisted of peripheral blood mononuclear cells (PBMCs), obtained before the second cycle of nivolumab. These receptors originate from a human donor with classical Hodgkin lymphoma.

A single count supports this clone. The genes are TRBV6-1 and TRBJ1-5, with D tentatively TRBD1 (5 bases). The CDR3 extends over 13 amino acids. Trimming removed 5 bases from V and 3 bases from J, with 8 bases in between. CDR1 and CDR2 from the germline V gene are MNHNS and SASEGT. In DNA form, the CDR3 reads TGTGCCAGCAGTCCGGGGCCCAATCAGCCCCAGCATTTT. This codes for CASSPGPNQPQHF.

V is TRBV6-6 and J is TRBJ1-1; D is undetermined. The V and J ends lost 5 bases and 2 bases respectively, with 9 bases between them. This CDR3 region has 13 residues. CDR1 and CDR2 from the germline V gene are MNHNY and SVGAGI (reference sequence). The CDR3 sequence: CASSTSGNTEAFF. For the CDR3, the DNA is TGTGCCAGCAGTACAAGTGGTAACACTGAAGCTTTCTTT.

This chain connects TRBV7-6 to TRBJ2-5, with 11 bases lining up with TRBD2. This CDR3 contains 18 residues. The trim removed 1 base at V and 3 bases at J, leaving 10 bases unmatched. Germline loops: CDR1 SGHVS, CDR2 FNYEAQ. For the CDR3, the DNA is TGTGCCAGCAGCTTAGGGGAGCGACTAGCGGGGATCGAAGAGACCCAGTACTTC. Translated, it gives CASSLGERLAGIEETQYF.

The rearrangement links TRBV18 to TRBJ2-7, with D possibly called TRBD1 or TRBD2 (5 bases each). Trimming took off 9 bases at V and 0 bases at J, with 18 bases between the two ends. Germline V gives CDR1 KGHSH, CDR2 LQKENI. The CDR3 is 15 residues long. DNA for the CDR3: TGTGCCAGTCGAACTTCTGGGACGAGCTCCTACGAGCAGTACTTC. This gives the protein CASRTSGTSSYEQYF.

The chain carries TRBV5-8 and TRBJ2-1; 12 positions match TRBD2. This CDR3 has 16 residues. The V gene's germline CDR1 is SGHTS and CDR2 YDEGEE. Unmatched junction bases numbered 4, after V lost 0 bases and J lost 6 bases. The CDR3: CASSLEWTSGINEQFF. In DNA, the CDR3 is TGTGCCAGCAGCTTGGAATGGACTAGCGGGATCAATGAGCAGTTCTTC.

This clone showed up just a few times. The chain recombines TRBV7-3 with TRBJ1-1; D unresolved. Germline assignment: CDR1 SGHTA and CDR2 FQGTGA. The germline V and J ends were trimmed by 5 bases and 3 bases, with 13 bases remaining between them. The length of the CDR3 is 14 residues. The CDR3 here is CASSPGPRYTEAFF. CDR3 DNA: TGTGCCAGCAGCCCCGGACCGAGGTACACTGAAGCTTTCTTT.

The chain carries TRBV6-6 and TRBJ1-2; the match to TRBD1 covers 9 bases. Germline V gene data show CDR1 as MNHNY and CDR2 as SVGAGI (reference sequence). This CDR3 is built from 14 residues. V lost 4 bases, J lost 5 bases, and 5 bases stayed unmatched. CDR3: CASSSPDRGYGYTF. DNA of the CDR3: TGTGCCAGCAGTTCCCCGGACAGGGGTTATGGCTACACCTTC.

The chain is built from TRBV6-6 and TRBJ2-3, with D perhaps matching TRBD2 (6 bases). V lost 2 bases, J lost 6 bases, and 12 bases lay in between. This CDR3 comprises 14 residues. CDR1 and CDR2 from the germline V gene are MNHNY and SVGAGI (reference sequence). The CDR3 DNA reads TGTGCCAGCAGTTACGCGGGGTCGGTCGATACGCAGTATTTT. Amino acid sequence: CASSYAGSVDTQYF.

J is TRBJ1-2 and V is TRBV29-1; D is undetermined. The V end was cut by 4 bases, the J end by 2 bases, with 11 bases between. CDR3 length equals 13 residues. Germline V gene lookup returns CDR1 SQVTM and CDR2 ANQGSEA. CDR3 residues: CSVGGQLNYGYTF. In DNA, the CDR3 is TGCAGCGTTGGTGGTCAGTTGAACTATGGCTACACCTTC.

This chain joins TRBV10-2 and TRBJ2-5; 7 nucleotides line up with TRBD2. CDR3 size: 15 residues. The germline V gene encodes CDR1 WSHSY and CDR2 SAAADI. V was pared by 0 bases and J by 5 bases, with 6 bases of the junction left unmatched. For the CDR3, the DNA is TGCGCCAGCAGTGAGTCCACTAGCGCTAAGGAGACCCAGTACTTC. Translating it yields CASSESTSAKETQYF.

In this sample, this clone turned up once. V is TRBV7-2 and J is TRBJ2-7, with TRBD2 matching 9 bases. There are 17 residues in the CDR3. Germline lookup yields CDR1 SGHTA and CDR2 FQGNSA. V trimming: 2 bases; J trimming: 3 bases; junction bases outside the gene matches: 11. Here the CDR3 DNA reads TGTGCCAGCAGCTTATCCCTAGCGGGGCCGGGGTACTACGAGCAGTACTTC. Amino acids: CASSLSLAGPGYYEQYF.

The CDR3 here is CASSIDLLFTEAFF. The CDR3 bases are TGTGCCAGTAGTATAGATCTCCTTTTCACTGAAGCTTTCTTT. V is TRBV19 and J is TRBJ1-1; D is ambiguous. The CDR3 runs to 14 residues. The ends were cut back, 0 bases at V and 4 bases at J, with 9 bases in the middle. Germline assignment: CDR1 LNHDA and CDR2 SQIVND (reference sequence).

The V call is TRBV7-2, the J call TRBJ2-5; D gene uncertain. The better agreement between TRBJ2-7 and the DNA end casts doubt on the J call. The CDR3 covers 13 residues. Germline V gives CDR1 SGHTA, CDR2 FQGNSA. CDR3 DNA: TGTGCCAGCAGCGCTTGGGTTCGCTACGAGCAGTACTTC. It translates to CASSAWVRYEQYF.

The chain combines TRBV5-1 with TRBJ2-2; TRBD1 matches at 8 bases. The V gene end was trimmed by 0 bases and the J gene end by 1 base; junction bases not matched to a gene: 17. CDR1 and CDR2 from the germline V gene are SGHRS and YFSETQ. CDR3 length: 21 residues. The CDR3 sequence: CASSLVRTGLIRVENTGELFF. The DNA for the CDR3 is TGCGCCAGCAGCTTGGTTAGGACAGGGCTCATTCGGGTGGAGAACACCGGGGAGCTGTTTTTT. The variable domain in full, completed from reference TRBV5-1 and TRBJ2-2, reads KAGVTQTPRYLIKTRGQQVTLSCSPISGHRSVSWYQQTPGQGLQFLFEYFSETQRNKGNFPGRFSGRQFSNSRSEMNVSTLELGDSALYLCASSLVRTGLIRVENTGELFFGEGSRLTVL.

The chain combines TRBV4-2 with TRBJ2-7, with 12 bases aligning to TRBD2. The CDR3 runs 18 residues. With 3 bases clipped from V and 0 bases from J, the junction kept 9 bases outside the gene matches. Germline V lookup: CDR1 LGHNA, CDR2 YNFKEQ. The CDR3 reads CASSQPSGGESFSYEQYF. CDR3 sequence (DNA): TGTGCCAGCAGCCAGCCTAGCGGGGGGGAATCCTTCTCCTACGAGCAGTACTTC.

The J gene is TRBJ2-3, the V gene TRBV15; the match to TRBD2 covers 11 bases. V trimming: 3 bases; J trimming: 4 bases; junction bases outside the gene matches: 9. The CDR3 loop spans 17 amino acids. Germline assignment: CDR1 LNHNV and CDR2 YYDKDF (reference sequence). This CDR3 is CATSRTLLAGVADTQYF. DNA for the CDR3: TGTGCCACCAGCAGGACCTTACTAGCGGGAGTGGCAGATACGCAGTATTTT.

The rearrangement uses TRBV21-1 and TRBJ1-5. TRBV21-1 is a pseudogene locus. This CDR3 contains 14 residues. In DNA, the CDR3 is TGTGCCAGTTCCGGACGTCTTAGCAATCAGCCCCAGCATTTT. Amino acid sequence: CASSGRLSNQPQHF.

The V call is TRBV27, the J call TRBJ2-5, with 8 bases aligning to TRBD1. Trimming at V came to 3 bases and at J to 6 bases, leaving 3 bases not matched to a gene. The germline V gene encodes CDR1 MNHEY and CDR2 SMNVEV (reference sequence). This CDR3 comprises 13 residues. CDR3 sequence: CASSFQGAKTQYF. The CDR3 region has the DNA TGTGCCAGCAGTTTTCAGGGGGCGAAGACCCAGTACTTC.